The 15 T cell receptor beta chains listed next were all sequenced from one sample in a study of CD8 T cells in Susac syndrome. RNA, at about 0.5 to 1 ug, was reverse transcribed with random hexamers. TCRdb reanalysed the immunoSEQ multiplex PCR reads using MiXCR and keeps one entry per CDR3 protein. The sample holds about 200,000 distinct CDR3 sequences, almost 96% seen once. The sequenced material came from CD4+ T cells from PBMCs. The receptors stem from a human donor with multiple sclerosis.

The V call is TRBV2, the J call TRBJ1-3; D gene uncertain. V was cut by 7 bases and J by 0 bases, with 13 bases left in between. The CDR3 covers 15 residues. Germline V gene sequence: CDR1 SNHLY, CDR2 FYNNEI. The CDR3 region is CASTGFVGSGNTIYF. The CDR3 DNA reads as TGTGCCAGCACGGGGTTCGTCGGCTCTGGAAACACCATATATTTT.

The chain employs TRBV20-1 and TRBJ2-3; 7 positions match TRBD2. The germline V gene has CDR1 DFQATT and CDR2 SNEGSKA (reference sequence). The CDR3 is 15 residues long. With V trimmed by 4 bases and J by 1 base, 8 bases remained unmatched. CDR3: CSAKYLAGGTDTQYF. For the CDR3, the DNA is TGCAGTGCTAAGTACCTGGCGGGGGGCACAGATACGCAGTATTTT.

This clonotype showed up just once. The chain is built from TRBV20-1 and TRBJ1-1; maybe TRBD1 (5 bases). The germline CDR1 and CDR2 sequences are DFQATT and SNEGSKA (reference sequence). This CDR3 is built from 12 residues. The V end lost 6 bases, the J end lost 11 bases, and 19 bases lay between the germline ends. CDR3 DNA sequence: TGCAGTGCCTCCAGGGAAGGTGTAGTTGCTTTCTTT. Translated: CSASREGVVAFF.

This chain uses TRBV9 with TRBJ2-7, with TRBD1 matching over 8 bases. The CDR3 is 16 amino acids. The J segment lost 7 bases and the V segment lost 3 bases, leaving 15 bases of the junction unmatched. Germline CDR1 and CDR2: SGDLS and YYNGEE. The CDR3 region has the DNA TGTGCCAGCAGCGCGAGTCCGGGACAGGCCTTAAGGGAGCAGTACTTC. Amino acid sequence: CASSASPGQALREQYF. The variable domain in full, completed from reference TRBV9 and TRBJ2-7, reads DSGVTQTPKHLITATGQRVTLRCSPRSGDLSVYWYQQSLDQGLQFLIQYYNGEERAKGNILERFSAQQFPDLHSELNLSSLELGDSALYFCASSASPGQALREQYFGPGTRLTVT.

The chain couples TRBV29-1 to TRBJ1-4, with TRBD1 matching 9 bases. Germline CDR1 reads SQVTM; CDR2 reads ANQGSEA. There are 12 residues in the CDR3. J gave up 8 bases and V 7 bases, and 5 bases lay outside the gene matches. CDR3 protein: CSGGQGGEKLFF. CDR3 coding DNA: TGCAGCGGGGGACAGGGAGGAGAAAAACTGTTTTTT.

The V and J genes are TRBV9 and TRBJ2-5; 9 bases align to TRBD1. Germline V gene data show CDR1 as SGDLS and CDR2 as YYNGEE. This CDR3 has 19 amino acids. V shed 3 bases and J 2 bases; nucleotides not matched to a gene: 17. CDR3 DNA: TGTGCCAGCAGCGGCCGGGACAGGGACACTCTACTGATACAAGAGACCCAGTACTTC. Protein: CASSGRDRDTLLIQETQYF.

CDR3 sequence: CASRTTGEETQYF. CDR3 DNA: TGTGCCAGTAGAACGACAGGGGAAGAGACCCAGTACTTC. The chain links TRBV19 to TRBJ2-5, with TRBD1 identical over 8 bases. With 6 bases clipped from V and 3 bases from J, the junction kept 3 bases outside the gene matches. The CDR3 extends over 13 amino acids. Germline V gene lookup returns CDR1 LNHDA and CDR2 SQIVND (reference sequence).

The J gene is TRBJ2-4, the V gene TRBV6-2 or TRBV6-3, with TRBD1 matching over 7 bases. V was clipped by 2 bases and J by 0 bases; unmatched bases: 10. Germline assignment: CDR1 MNHEY and CDR2 SVGEGT. The CDR3 sequence is 18 residues long. This CDR3 reads CASSYRGTDLIAKNIQYF. The DNA of the CDR3 is TGTGCCAGCAGTTACCGAGGGACAGACTTAATAGCCAAAAACATTCAGTACTTC.

The genes are TRBV7-9 and TRBJ2-5; a possible D gene is TRBD2 (5 bases). With 5 bases removed from V and 2 bases from J, the gap between germline ends came to 12 bases. In germline, CDR1 is SEHNR, CDR2 FQNEAQ (reference sequence). The CDR3 spans 14 residues. CDR3 bases: TGTGCCAGCAGCGACACCGGGATTCAAGAGACCCAGTACTTC. Translating gives CASSDTGIQETQYF.

The J gene is TRBJ2-7, the V gene TRBV3-1; 8 bases are shared with TRBD2. CDR3 length: 13 amino acids. Germline V CDR1 and CDR2: LGHDT, YNNKEL (reference sequence). Losses at the gene ends were 5 bases for V and 0 bases for J; bases not matched to a gene: 0. CDR3 amino acids: CASSGTSSYEQYF. Here the CDR3 DNA reads TGTGCCAGCAGCGGGACTAGCTCCTACGAGCAGTACTTC.

This chain uses TRBV29-1 with TRBJ2-5, with TRBD1 identical over 7 bases. Germline assignment: CDR1 SQVTM and CDR2 ANQGSEA. There are 15 residues in the CDR3. V gave up 2 bases and J gave up 3 bases; unmatched junction bases: 9. For the CDR3, the DNA is TGCAGCGTTGAAAGTCAGGGGGTAGGAGAAGAGACCCAGTACTTC. Translation: CSVESQGVGEETQYF.

The chain uses TRBV7-9 and TRBJ2-1; D call uncertain. V dropped 7 bases and J dropped 4 bases, with 8 bases sitting between them. CDR1 SEHNR and CDR2 FQNEAQ come from the germline V gene (reference sequence). This CDR3 is built from 12 residues. This CDR3 is CASTPRYNEQFF. CDR3 sequence (DNA): TGTGCCAGCACTCCCAGGTACAATGAGCAGTTCTTC. Drawing the rest from reference TRBV7-9 and TRBJ2-1, the complete variable domain is DTGVSQNPRHKITKRGQNVTFRCDPISEHNRLYWYRQTLGQGPEFLTYFQNEAQLEKSRLLSDRFSAERPKGSFSTLEIQRTEQGDSAMYLCASTPRYNEQFFGPGTRLTVL.

This rearrangement joins TRBV20-1 to TRBJ2-7, with D perhaps matching TRBD1 (6 bases). The germline gives CDR1 DFQATT, CDR2 SNEGSKA (reference sequence). Between the trimmed V and J ends, which lost 6 bases and 1 base, there was a span of 16 bases. CDR3 length equals 14 residues. Here the CDR3 DNA reads TGCAGTGCCTTACAGGGCCGGTTTTCCTACGAGCAGTACTTC. This translates into CSALQGRFSYEQYF.

The rearrangement uses TRBV12-3 or TRBV12-4 and TRBJ1-1; D is unresolved. This CDR3 contains 15 residues. Trimming removed 5 bases from V and 1 base from J, with 14 bases in between. The CDR3 DNA reads TGTGCCAGCAGTCCTCAACCCCGGTCGAACACTGAAGCTTTCTTT. The encoded protein is CASSPQPRSNTEAFF.

The DNA for the CDR3 is TGTGCCAGCACTCACCGGCAGGGGAGCTCCTACGAGCAGTACTTC. As protein: CASTHRQGSSYEQYF. The chain couples TRBV6-2 or TRBV6-3 to TRBJ2-7; D may be TRBD1 (6 bases). The CDR3 is made up of 15 amino acids. V lost 7 bases, J lost 0 bases, and 16 bases lay in between. Germline loops: CDR1 MNHEY, CDR2 SVGEGT.